The TCR beta chain described here comes from a study of T-cell memory formation after mild COVID-19. Via MiXCR, TCRdb re-called the 5' RACE reads, giving one row per CDR3 protein. The sample has approximately 430,000 distinct CDR3 sequences; 20% to 25% are singletons. V shed 3 bases and J shed 3 bases, with 9 bases lying between them. This CDR3 has 14 residues. The germline gives CDR1 SEHNR, CDR2 FQNEAQ (reference sequence). In this sample, this clonotype turned up a few times. Sequences were obtained from PBMCs or a T cell subset sorted from them (not recorded which). This TCR derives from an adult woman who had mild COVID-19 (a few samples of this study predate the infection). Cell type and time point are not known. The chain recombines TRBV7-9 with TRBJ1-3, with D unclear. The CDR3 region is CASSFTGFGNTIYF. The CDR3 DNA is TGTGCCAGCAGCTTCACGGGATTTGGAAACACCATATATTTT.